The clone carrying this T cell receptor (beta chain) has only a few counts. What it recognizes is unknown. In germline, CDR1 is GTSNPN, CDR2 SVGIG (reference sequence). The CDR3 is made up of 14 amino acids. V was pared by 0 bases and J by 5 bases, with 13 bases between. These data come from a study of T cell repertoires in cytomegalovirus infection. Study-wide background: Public TCR beta signatures were indicative of both CMV infection and a matching HLA type.

TCRdb processed the reads anew with MiXCR; each CDR3 protein has one entry. The table has around 100,000 distinct CDR3 sequences, around 45% seen once; the top ten hold 74%. Points from the study as a whole: Accumulated public TCR beta family frequency recognized individuals carrying CMV together with the relevant HLA.

The chain joins TRBV30 to TRBJ2-5, with D perhaps matching TRBD1 or TRBD2 (5 bases each). This specimen was CD8+ T cells from cultured PBMCs, taken from culture after CMV antigen stimulation. The TCR was taken from a human donor in good health (CMV status not recorded). Some clones in this sample may be carry-over from other donors' samples. The CDR3 protein is CAWSVRGARETQYF. As DNA, the CDR3 is TGTGCCTGGAGTGTACGAGGGGCACGGGAGACCCAGTACTTC.